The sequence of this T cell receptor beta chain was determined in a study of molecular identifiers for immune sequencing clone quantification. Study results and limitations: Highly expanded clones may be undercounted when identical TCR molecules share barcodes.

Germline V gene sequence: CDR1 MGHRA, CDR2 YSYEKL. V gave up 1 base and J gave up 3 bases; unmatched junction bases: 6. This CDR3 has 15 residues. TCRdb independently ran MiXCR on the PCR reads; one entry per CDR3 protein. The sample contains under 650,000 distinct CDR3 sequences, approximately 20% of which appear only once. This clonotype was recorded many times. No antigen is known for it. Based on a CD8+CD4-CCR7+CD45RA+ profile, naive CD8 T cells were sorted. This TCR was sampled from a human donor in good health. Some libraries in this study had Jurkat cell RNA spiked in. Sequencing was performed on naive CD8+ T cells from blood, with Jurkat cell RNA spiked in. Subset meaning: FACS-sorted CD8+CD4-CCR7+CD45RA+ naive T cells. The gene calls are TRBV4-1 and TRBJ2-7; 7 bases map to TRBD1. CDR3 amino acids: CASSQGSGGYYEQYF. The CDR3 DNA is TGCGCCAGCAGCCAAGGTTCAGGGGGTTACTACGAGCAGTACTTC.